This paragraph covers one TCR beta chain sequence. The table lists this clonotype with many counts. There is no known antigen for this receptor. No base-level quality is on record; no much larger clone is a single base apart. Sample time point, as interpreted from the label and publication: patch test 1, 2 weeks after DPC sensitization. What this sample's treatment or condition label stands for: therapeutic diphenylcyclopropenone sensitization with weekly scalp DPC. At every patch-test visit, the blood draw took place before the patch test was put on. To be eligible, patients had to be aged 18 to 70, diagnosed with alopecia and judged suitable for DPC therapy, while pregnant patients were excluded. Total RNA was isolated from unfractionated whole blood collected in Tempus Blood RNA tubes. The CDR3 spans 11 residues, from the cysteine through the phenylalanine. Of all the DNA, just the CDR3 is kept, 33 bases in frame from base 1. For CDR1 and CDR2, the germline V gene (reference sequence) lists DFQATT and SNEGSKA. V loses 3 bases, J loses 5 bases, and the germline ends lie 8 bases apart.

Library preparation was by RACE. TCRdb lists the instrument as NextSeq 500. During library preparation, unique molecular identifiers were attached to individual cDNA molecules so that TCRs could be counted in a quantitative, reproducible way. From each blood RNA sample, both TCR alpha and TCR beta chains were sequenced. The study's own analysis went as follows. A median of roughly 99,000 TCRs per sample was observed, with a range of about 23,224 to 750,000. The Decombinator software suite was used to annotate the V, J and CDR3 of the TCR reads. For PS versus PT1 abundance plots, all samples were subsampled to the same number of TCRs (28,000). Expanded TCRs were defined as absent before sensitization and observed at least eight times at the 2-week time point. TCRdb took the public reads, trimmed them with fastp at Q25, ran MiXCR for clone calling and kept in-frame beta chains. Rows with one shared CDR3 protein collapse into an entry with the most common genes and DNA. Here the V and J calls rest on TCRdb's processing, not on the authors' analysis. A total of nearly 80,000 distinct CDR3 sequences appear in this sample, 9% to 12% of them only once. Roughly 1.5% of the sample belongs to the ten largest clones.

These data originate in a study of human T cells and chemical hapten exposure (dated by TCRdb to the early 2020s). Background for the entire study: For sensitization, 2% DPC in acetone was applied to a 2 cm by 2 cm area of upper inner arm skin. Weekly therapeutic DPC doses were additionally applied to the scalp of patients throughout the approximately 24-week study period. Patch testing was performed on the upper back with Finn chambers containing 0.01% DPC, and the patch tests were scored after 6 days according to International Contact Dermatitis Research Group standards. The patient cohort, mostly female, included alopecia areata with under or over 50% scalp involvement, alopecia totalis and alopecia universalis. The libraries were sequenced as a pool, and the TCR yield per sample differed mostly because of small variations in library volumes within the pool. Peripheral blood TCR repertoire changes were tracked in vivo in alopecia patients during primary and secondary sensitization to the hapten diphenylcyclopropenone (DPC). Blood was sampled from patients pre-sensitization (week 0) and at 2, 6 and about 24 weeks after DPC sensitization. Blood for TCR sequencing was provided by twenty-nine alopecia patients at one to four time points (pre-sensitization, 2, 6 and 24 weeks).

Findings and caveats that apply to the study as a whole: DPC sensitization did not change the number of TCRs with a frequency above 1 in 1000, and there was no evidence of changes in global repertoire structure. All patients had alopecia, a presumed autoimmune disease, so their immune response might differ from that of healthy individuals. Expanded TCRs formed significantly more large CDR3 similarity clusters than pre-sensitization or healthy control sets, consistent with antigen-driven responses. Repeated subsampling changed both the strength of the expansion versus patch-test correlation and the threshold at which that correlation became significant. Patch test score correlated positively with the number of PT1 expanded TCRs, reaching significance at thresholds 8, 16 and 32 but not at 4.

The origin of this receptor is a woman between 45 and 65 years old with alopecia areata. Some clones in this sample may be carry-over from other donors' samples. Here the sequenced sample was whole blood, taken in connection with sensitization to the hapten diphenylcyclopropenone (DPC). Recombination joined TRBV20-1 with TRBJ2-7; the D segment cannot be called with confidence. The sequence in DNA is TGCAGTGCTAGTATGGGGAACGAGCAGTACTTC. It translates to CSASMGNEQYF.